These T cell receptor beta chains were read from a single sample in a study of blood T cells in healthy people across ages. One entry per CDR3 protein results from TCRdb running MiXCR on the 5' RACE reads. The repertoire consists of nearly 800,000 distinct CDR3 sequences, with 20% to 25% occurring once and the leading ten covering 3% to 4%. The sample was also reused in another study, on T cells of mothers and their children.

The sequenced sample was blood. The source is a boy between 5 and 17 years old in good health. Both conserved end residues are part of each CDR3. D genes are given only for firm matches. Clone size, where shown, is once, few, many, or a class for clones that have expanded.

D,J,size,V,CDR3,DNA
.,TRBJ2-7,.,TRBV29-1,CSVVSETYEQYF,TGCAGCGTTGTGAGCGAAACCTACGAGCAGTACTTC
.,TRBJ2-5,few,TRBV12-5,CASGFAGVETQYF,TGTGCTAGTGGTTTCGCAGGGGTGGAGACCCAGTACTTC
.,TRBJ1-5,.,TRBV6-2/TRBV6-3,CASTLTAGGNQPQHF,TGTGCCAGCACCCTTACCGCGGGTGGCAATCAGCCCCAGCATTTT
.,TRBJ1-6,few,TRBV7-2,CASSELRGNSPLHF,TGTGCCAGCAGCGAGTTAAGGGGTAATTCACCCCTCCACTTT
TRBD2,TRBJ2-7,once,TRBV20-1,CSARPKAGGVQQYF,TGCAGTGCTAGACCCAAAGCGGGAGGAGTGCAGCAGTACTTC
TRBD1,TRBJ2-3,few,TRBV25-1,CASSDLPDRGRPDTQYF,TGTGCCAGCAGTGATCTACCGGACAGGGGCAGGCCAGATACGCAGTATTTT
.,TRBJ1-6,few,TRBV28,CASSPGVRYNSPLHF,TGTGCCAGCAGTCCCGGCGTACGCTACAATTCACCCCTCCACTTT
.,TRBJ2-3,.,TRBV12-3/TRBV12-4,CASSFRPGLAFPDTQYF,TGTGCCAGCAGTTTTCGTCCGGGGCTAGCTTTTCCAGATACGCAGTATTTT
.,TRBJ2-5,once,TRBV7-9,CASSLSRDLETQYF,TGTGCCAGCAGCTTAAGCAGGGACCTAGAGACCCAGTACTTC
.,TRBJ2-5,few,TRBV10-3,CALLTASGQHQETQYF,TGTGCCCTCCTTACGGCCTCCGGACAGCACCAAGAGACCCAGTACTTC
.,TRBJ2-5,.,TRBV20-1,CSARDPQGSGETQYF,TGCAGTGCGCGGGACCCACAGGGGTCGGGGGAGACCCAGTACTTC
.,TRBJ1-4,.,TRBV20-1,CSAENTATNEKLFF,TGCAGTGCTGAAAACACAGCAACTAATGAAAAACTGTTTTTT
.,TRBJ2-1,.,TRBV20-1,CSAPPGTPLNEQFF,TGCAGTGCCCCGCCGGGGACTCCCCTCAATGAGCAGTTCTTC
.,TRBJ2-3,few,TRBV6-2/TRBV6-3,CASSYRDGGPTDTQYF,TGTGCCAGCAGTTACAGGGACGGGGGTCCCACAGATACGCAGTATTTT
.,TRBJ1-3,.,TRBV20-1,CSAKPIGENTIYF,TGCAGTGCTAAGCCCATCGGGGAAAACACCATATATTTT
.,TRBJ2-4,.,TRBV9,CASSKTVGSVGKNIQYF,TGTGCCAGCAGCAAGACTGTCGGGAGCGTGGGCAAAAACATTCAGTACTTC
.,TRBJ1-2,few,TRBV5-1,CASSNGQTNGYTF,TGCGCCAGCAGCAACGGACAGACCAATGGCTACACCTTC